The next 11 T cell receptor beta chains were all read from a single sample in a study of siplizumab effects on memory and regulatory T cells. Repertoires were generated with immunoSEQ multiplex PCR, while TCRdb's copy carries only in-frame clones and drops some. The sample carries some 87,000 clones, about nine tenths recorded once. Sequencing used CD4+ T cells sorted from blood. These receptors came from a human donor in good health.

The rearrangement links TRBV6-5 to TRBJ2-5; 13 positions match TRBD2. Germline CDR1 reads MNHEY; CDR2 reads SVGAGI. The CDR3 is 16 amino acids. The J segment lost 4 bases and the V segment lost 2 bases, leaving 4 bases of the junction unmatched. For the CDR3, the DNA is TGTGCCAGCAGTTACGGACTAGCGGGAGCTTCAGAGACCCAGTACTTC. It translates to CASSYGLAGASETQYF.

The chain uses TRBV27 and TRBJ2-3, with D unresolved. Trimming stripped 4 bases from V and 2 bases from J, with 7 bases between. The germline gives CDR1 MNHEY, CDR2 SMNVEV (reference sequence). This CDR3 has 13 residues. CDR3 nucleotides: TGTGCCAGCAGTTATAGGTTCACAGATACGCAGTATTTT. Its translation: CASSYRFTDTQYF.

V gene TRBV2 combines with J gene TRBJ2-1; a possible D gene is TRBD1 (5 bases). The CDR3 is 15 amino acids. V was trimmed by 6 bases and J by 0 bases, leaving 12 bases between them. The germline V gene has CDR1 SNHLY and CDR2 FYNNEI. Written as DNA, the CDR3 is TGTGCCAGCAGCCGACAGAAGAGCTCCTACAATGAGCAGTTCTTC. This encodes CASSRQKSSYNEQFF.

This chain uses TRBV15 with TRBJ1-4; possible D gene TRBD1, 5 bases. Trimming left V 3 bases short and J 5 bases short, with 13 bases between. Germline CDR1 and CDR2: LNHNV and YYDKDF (reference sequence). This CDR3 has 15 residues. In nucleotides, the CDR3 is TGTGCCACCAGCAGTAACAGGAGAGGAAATGAAAAACTGTTTTTT. Translated: CATSSNRRGNEKLFF.

V and J are TRBV2 and TRBJ2-1; perhaps TRBD2 as D (6 bases). V was shortened by 4 bases and J by 7 bases, with 11 bases between the two germline ends. CDR3 length equals 13 residues. From germline, CDR1 is SNHLY and CDR2 FYNNEI. The CDR3 bases are TGTGCCAGCAGTGGCTGGAGCGGGAATGAGCAGTTCTTC. Protein sequence: CASSGWSGNEQFF.

The chain employs TRBV4-3 and TRBJ2-1; TRBD2 agrees at 11 bases. CDR3 length: 17 amino acids. Losses at the gene ends were 0 bases for V and 6 bases for J; bases not matched to a gene: 7. Germline V lookup: CDR1 LGHNA, CDR2 YSLEER. The CDR3: CASSQDTRGLAGNEQFF. As DNA, the CDR3 is TGCGCCAGCAGCCAAGATACCCGTGGACTAGCGGGCAATGAGCAGTTCTTC.

The V gene is TRBV6-6, the J gene TRBJ2-2; no definite D call. CDR3 length equals 12 residues. The V and J ends lost 11 bases and 3 bases respectively, with 10 bases between them. Germline CDR1 MNHNY, CDR2 SVGAGI (reference sequence). The CDR3 protein is CASKGYTGELFF. DNA for the CDR3: TGTGCCTCCAAAGGGTACACCGGGGAGCTGTTTTTT.

V is TRBV7-9 and J is TRBJ1-2, with 7 bases that match TRBD1. Trimming at V came to 5 bases and at J to 7 bases, leaving 10 bases not matched to a gene. This CDR3 has 14 amino acids. Germline CDR1 is SEHNR and CDR2 is FQNEAQ (reference sequence). The CDR3 DNA reads as TGTGCCAGCAGCCCCGCAAGGGGGCTGGTTGGCTACACCTTC. Its translation is CASSPARGLVGYTF.

This sequence joins TRBV30 and TRBJ1-2, with TRBD1 as a possible D gene (5 bases). CDR1 and CDR2 from the germline V gene are GTSNPN and SVGIG (reference sequence). V was clipped by 3 bases and J by 3 bases, with 11 bases between them. The length of the CDR3 is 13 residues. The CDR3 region has the DNA TGTGCCTGGAGCGATGTCAGGGACTATGGCTACACCTTC. Translating it yields CAWSDVRDYGYTF.

The rearrangement links TRBV4-1 to TRBJ2-1; maybe TRBD2 (5 bases). This CDR3 is 14 amino acids long. CDR1 and CDR2 (germline): MGHRA, YSYEKL. V gave up 3 bases and J gave up 5 bases, with 11 bases separating them. This CDR3 reads CASSQPTRDNEQFF. The CDR3 coding sequence is TGCGCCAGCAGCCAGCCAACTAGAGACAATGAGCAGTTCTTC.

The chain employs TRBV30 and TRBJ1-5; no clear D gene. This CDR3 contains 13 residues. Trimming shortened V by 0 bases and J by 4 bases, and 7 bases separated the two germline ends. The V gene's germline CDR1 is GTSNPN and CDR2 SVGIG (reference sequence). CDR3 in DNA: TGTGCCTGGAGTGTGGACGGGAATCAGCCCCAGCATTTT. The encoded protein is CAWSVDGNQPQHF. Looking up the rest from reference TRBV30 and TRBJ1-5 gives the full variable domain: SQTIHQWPATLVQPVGSPLSLECTVEGTSNPNLYWYRQAAGRGLQLLFYSVGIGQISSEVPQNLSASRPQDRQFILSSKKLLLSDSGFYLCAWSVDGNQPQHFGDGTRLSIL.